What follows describes a single T cell receptor (beta chain). The data are from a study of blood T cell repertoires in COVID-19. Whole-study context: Collection of acute and convalescent COVID-19 samples took place in the United States, Italy and Spain. The cDNA or gDNA used as material had been derived from T cells, B-cell-depleted T cells, or PBMCs.

This CDR3 comprises 18 residues. Trimming stripped 0 bases from V and 0 bases from J, with 15 bases between. The germline CDR1 and CDR2 sequences are WNHNN and SYGVQD (reference sequence). The authors' processing: Reference gene primer amplification gave nucleated cell count estimates. Profiling relied on immunoSEQ multiplex PCR, and the TCRdb table lists in-frame clones only, not all of them. Clonal size and the V and J genes are those of that table, whereas D and trimming came from the DNA. The table shows around 260,000 clones, with about nine tenths occurring only once. This sequence originates from a woman in her thirties or forties who had recovered from COVID-19. V is TRBV10-1 and J is TRBJ2-1; unclear D gene. The sample taken for sequencing was peripheral blood. CDR3 DNA sequence: TGCGCCAGCAGTGAGTCTTTGGGCTGCCCCAGCTCCTACAATGAGCAGTTCTTC. Protein: CASSESLGCPSSYNEQFF.